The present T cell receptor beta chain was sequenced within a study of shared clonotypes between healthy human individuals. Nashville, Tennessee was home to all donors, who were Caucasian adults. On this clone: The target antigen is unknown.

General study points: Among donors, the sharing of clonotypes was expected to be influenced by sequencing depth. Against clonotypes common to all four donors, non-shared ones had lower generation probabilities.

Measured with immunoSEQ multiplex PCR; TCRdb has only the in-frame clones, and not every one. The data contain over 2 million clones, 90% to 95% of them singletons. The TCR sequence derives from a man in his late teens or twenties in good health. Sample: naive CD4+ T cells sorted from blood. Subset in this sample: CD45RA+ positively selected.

The CDR3 bases are TGTGCCAGCAGCTCTCAACAGGGGACCGGGGAGCTGTTTTTT. Translated, it gives CASSSQQGTGELFF. V gene TRBV11-3 combines with J gene TRBJ2-2, with 7 bases lining up with TRBD1. V lost 4 bases and J lost 5; bases outside the gene matches: 4. CDR3 length equals 14 residues. The germline V gene has CDR1 SGHNT and CDR2 YENEEA.